The 17 T cell receptor beta chains below all came from one sample that was sequenced in a study of T cell repertoires in cytomegalovirus infection. TCRdb re-called the reads through MiXCR, storing one row per CDR3 protein. This sample carries roughly 640,000 distinct CDR3 sequences, less than 25% of them seen once, and the ten largest clones take 7.5% to 9%. Source material: CD8+ T cells from PBMCs. The receptor set was obtained from a human donor in good health (CMV status not recorded). Some clones in this sample may be carry-over from other donors' samples.

This clonotype is a singleton in its sample. J is TRBJ2-7 and V is TRBV20-1, with a weak D call TRBD2 (5 bases). The V end lost 1 base, the J end lost 7 bases, and 20 bases lay between the germline ends. Germline-derived CDR1 and CDR2 are DFQATT and SNEGSKA (reference sequence). CDR3 length: 15 amino acids. Here the CDR3 DNA reads TGCAGTGCTAGAGGAGGGAAGGTCCGGGCAGGAGAGCAGTACTTC. Its protein product is CSARGGKVRAGEQYF.

The rearrangement links TRBV6-1 to TRBJ2-4; TRBD1 might be the D (6 bases). CDR1 and CDR2 (germline): MNHNS, SASEGT. The CDR3 totals 16 residues. V shed 2 bases and J shed 9 bases, with 20 bases lying between them. As DNA, the CDR3 is TGTGCCAGCAGTGAACGACTTACAGGGTCGATGAGCATTCAGTACTTC. This codes for CASSERLTGSMSIQYF.

This clonotype was recorded a few times. This chain connects TRBV10-1 to TRBJ2-4, with 8 bases lining up with TRBD1. Unmatched junction bases numbered 5, after V lost 2 bases and J lost 2 bases. The CDR3 is made up of 16 amino acids. From germline, CDR1 is WNHNN and CDR2 SYGVQD (reference sequence). The CDR3 DNA is TGCGCCAGCAGTGAGAGTCAGGGGGCGTCCAAAAACATTCAGTACTTC. The encoded protein is CASSESQGASKNIQYF.

The V call is TRBV5-5, the J call TRBJ2-2; maybe TRBD1 (6 bases). The germline V gene has CDR1 SGHKS and CDR2 YYEKEE (reference sequence). The CDR3 totals 12 residues. As DNA, the CDR3 is TGTGCGACAAGGGGGAAGGCCGGGGAGCTGTTTTTT. Translating it yields CATRGKAGELFF. Supplemented by reference TRBV5-5 and TRBJ2-2, the full variable domain reads DAGVTQSPTHLIKTRGQQVTLRCSPISGHKSVSWYQQVLGQGPQFIFQYYEKEERGRGNFPDRFSARQFPNYSSELNVNALLLGDSALYLCATRGKAGELFFGEGSRLTVL.

This clonotype was counted a single time. The rearrangement joins TRBV25-1 to TRBJ2-1; 12 nucleotides match TRBD2. CDR1 and CDR2 (germline): MGHDK, SYGVNS. The CDR3 spans 16 residues. V shed 3 bases, J shed 6 bases, and the junction held 6 bases outside the gene matches. CDR3 coding DNA: TGTGCCAGCAGTGATCTTCGACTAGCGGGGGTCAATGAGCAGTTCTTC. The encoded protein is CASSDLRLAGVNEQFF.

This clonotype was counted a single time. The chain combines TRBV23-1 with TRBJ1-2; D remains unclear. TRBV23-1 is an ORF, with its function uncertain. V gave up 1 base and J gave up 6 bases, with 15 bases separating them. This CDR3 has 15 residues. DNA of the CDR3: TGCGCCAGCAGTCAATTCCAGACTAGTGCGGATGGCTACACCTTC. Amino acids: CASSQFQTSADGYTF.

The chain uses TRBV28 and TRBJ2-2, with D possibly matching TRBD2 (6 bases). This CDR3 contains 11 residues. Deletions cut 10 bases from V and 4 bases from J, with 7 bases between. From germline, CDR1 is MDHEN and CDR2 SYDVKM. The CDR3 loop reads CATGGTGELFF. As DNA, the CDR3 is TGTGCCACCGGGGGCACCGGGGAGCTGTTTTTT.

The chain links TRBV2 to TRBJ2-1; TRBD2 aligns across 8 bases. Germline V gene lookup returns CDR1 SNHLY and CDR2 FYNNEI. V lost 10 bases and J lost 0; bases outside the gene matches: 2. The CDR3 covers 13 residues. In DNA, the CDR3 is TGTGCCAATAGCGGGGCCTCCTACAATGAGCAGTTCTTC. The encoded protein is CANSGASYNEQFF.

This clonotype was recorded a few times. The gene calls are TRBV13 and TRBJ1-6; no firm D call. The V gene lost 2 bases and the J gene lost 0 bases, with 5 bases spanning the gap. This CDR3 is built from 15 residues. CDR1 is PRHDT and CDR2 is FYEKMQ in the germline V gene (reference sequence). CDR3 DNA: TGTGCCAGCAGCTTACACCACTCCTATAATTCACCCCTCCACTTT. Encoded protein: CASSLHHSYNSPLHF.

This rearrangement joins TRBV5-5 to TRBJ1-1; 8 bases map to TRBD1. This CDR3 region has 15 residues. The junction had 8 bases not matched to a gene; V was cut back by 4 bases and J by 3 bases. Germline CDR1 SGHKS, CDR2 YYEKEE (reference sequence). The CDR3 region has the DNA TGTGCCAGCAGCGCCCATAGACAGGGGTACACTGAAGCTTTCTTT. It encodes CASSAHRQGYTEAFF.

This clonotype was detected only once. The J gene is TRBJ1-1, the V gene TRBV15, with D hard to call. CDR3 length: 14 amino acids. The germline V and J ends were trimmed by 3 bases and 0 bases, with 8 bases remaining between them. CDR1 LNHNV and CDR2 YYDKDF come from the germline V gene (reference sequence). CDR3 DNA sequence: TGTGCCACCAGCAGCGGGATTATGAACACTGAAGCTTTCTTT. Translation: CATSSGIMNTEAFF.

The chain employs TRBV7-9 and TRBJ2-2; no firm D call. This CDR3 is 14 amino acids long. Trimming pared 0 bases from V and 3 bases from J, leaving 5 bases between. Germline V gene lookup returns CDR1 SEHNR and CDR2 FQNEAQ (reference sequence). CDR3 amino acids: CASSLATHTGELFF. DNA for the CDR3: TGTGCCAGCAGCTTAGCGACTCACACCGGGGAGCTGTTTTTT.

There are many counts of this clonotype. This rearrangement joins TRBV7-6 to TRBJ2-1; a possible D gene is TRBD2 (6 bases). With 1 base removed from V and 0 bases from J, the gap between germline ends came to 10 bases. This CDR3 has 16 amino acids. The germline V gene has CDR1 SGHVS and CDR2 FNYEAQ. DNA for the CDR3: TGTGCCAGCAGCTTAGTGTGGGGGGACTCCTACAATGAGCAGTTCTTC. It codes for CASSLVWGDSYNEQFF.

The genes are TRBV6-2 or TRBV6-3 and TRBJ1-1; D remains ambiguous. The CDR3 runs to 14 residues. Germline V gene lookup returns CDR1 MNHEY and CDR2 SVGEGT. Trimming took 8 bases from V and 5 from J, leaving 18 bases between them. CDR3 amino acids: CASHSRVRVTEAFF. For the CDR3, the DNA is TGTGCCAGCCACTCGAGGGTAAGGGTAACTGAAGCTTTCTTT.

The CDR3 nucleotides are TGTGCCAGCACTCCGCCGGACAGGGTAAACCCCTACGAGCAGTACTTC. It specifies CASTPPDRVNPYEQYF. The chain links TRBV12-3 or TRBV12-4 to TRBJ2-7, with 8 bases identical to TRBD1. V was pared by 7 bases and J by 2 bases, with 13 bases of the junction left unmatched. CDR3 length equals 16 residues.

This clonotype was recorded a few times. This sequence joins TRBV6-2 or TRBV6-3 and TRBJ2-2, with no clear D. The germline gives CDR1 MNHEY, CDR2 SVGEGT. The V and J ends lost 2 bases and 2 bases respectively, with 6 bases between them. This CDR3 is built from 14 residues. Here the CDR3 reads CASSYPPNTGELFF. CDR3 sequence (DNA): TGTGCCAGCAGTTACCCACCAAACACCGGGGAGCTGTTTTTT.

Details on this clonotype: The junction shows a germline mismatch at one end, possibly a read error. V is TRBV12-3 or TRBV12-4 and J is TRBJ2-7; D gene unclear. CDR3 length: 12 amino acids. The CDR3 loop reads CANSLGPYEQYF. The CDR3 bases are TGTGCCAACAGTTTAGGACCGTACGAGCAGTACTTC.